Shown below are 19 T cell receptor beta chains from a single sample sequenced in a study of cytomegalovirus exposure and HLA in healthy donors (dated by TCRdb to about 2017). The library was made by the immunoSEQ multiplex PCR assay. The multiplex PCR relied on a mix of 60 forward primers for TCR Vbeta segments and 13 reverse primers for TCR Jbeta segments. TCRdb retrieved this table from immuneACCESS and kept in-frame rearrangements only. Not all clones are present; in checked studies, unresolved V genes account for under half, and no reason is known for the remainder. In this sample the table shows about 160,000 clones, around 79% of which occur a single time. Less than 3% of the sample belongs to the ten largest clones. Sequences were obtained from PBMCs. Receptors originate from a female donor in good health and CMV-seronegative.

The genes are TRBV5-4 and TRBJ2-1; D is possibly TRBD2 (6 bases). The CDR3 totals 15 residues. The V gene lost 5 bases and the J gene lost 9 bases, with 21 bases spanning the gap. The V gene's germline CDR1 is SGHNT and CDR2 YYREEE (reference sequence). The CDR3 spells CASRIDAGLKPEQFF. The DNA of the CDR3 is TGTGCCAGCAGAATCGACGCGGGGCTGAAGCCTGAGCAGTTCTTC.

The chain is built from TRBV28 and TRBJ2-2, with TRBD2 matching 8 bases. Per the germline V gene, CDR1 is MDHEN and CDR2 is SYDVKM. CDR3 size: 17 residues. The ends lost 7 bases at V and 6 bases at J; junction bases unmatched: 16. CDR3 coding DNA: TGTGCCAGCACACCGGGACTAGGGGGTCTGTTCGCCGGGGAGCTGTTTTTT. This sequence encodes CASTPGLGGLFAGELFF. The complete variable domain, with remaining parts taken from reference TRBV28 and TRBJ2-2, reads DVKVTQSSRYLVKRTGEKVFLECVQDMDHENMFWYRQDPGLGLRLIYFSYDVKMKEKGDIPEGYSVSREKKERFSLILESASTNQTSMYLCASTPGLGGLFAGELFFGEGSRLTVL.

Details on this clone: One end of the junction varies from germline; a read error may be responsible. The chain employs TRBV18 and TRBJ2-5, with 8 bases lining up with TRBD2. Germline lookup yields CDR1 KGHSH and CDR2 LQKENI. This CDR3 has 15 residues. The CDR3 here is CANSPPGTREETQYF. The CDR3 DNA reads TGTGCCAACTCACCTCCCGGGACTAGGGAGGAGACCCAGTACTTC. Using reference TRBV18 and TRBJ2-5 for the parts outside the CDR3, the full variable domain is NAGVMQNPRHLVRRRGQEARLRCSPMKGHSHVYWYRQLPEEGLKFMVYLQKENIIDESGMPKERFSAEFPKEGPSILRIQQVVRGDSAAYFCANSPPGTREETQYFGPGTRLLVL.

This rearrangement joins TRBV6-5 to TRBJ1-2; 9 nucleotides align to TRBD1. The germline CDR1 and CDR2 sequences are MNHEY and SVGAGI. This CDR3 spans 14 amino acids. Unmatched junction bases numbered 6, after V lost 6 bases and J lost 4 bases. The DNA for the CDR3 is TGTGCCAGCAGCCGAACGGGACAGGGCTATGGCTACACCTTC. Protein sequence: CASSRTGQGYGYTF.

This rearrangement joins TRBV23-1 to TRBJ1-5, with unresolved D. TRBV23-1 is placed among ORFs of uncertain function. Trimming removed 6 bases from V and 11 bases from J, with 14 bases in between. The CDR3 contains 12 residues. DNA of the CDR3: TGCGCCAGCAGACCGAGGGTTAACGCCCAGCATTTT. Its translation: CASRPRVNAQHF.

Only a few counts were recorded for this clone. The chain couples TRBV6-6 to TRBJ2-2, with 7 bases identical to TRBD1. This CDR3 has 15 amino acids. In germline, CDR1 is MNHNY, CDR2 SVGAGI (reference sequence). V shed 8 bases, J shed 4 bases, and the junction held 10 bases outside the gene matches. The CDR3 is CASDSGGPGTGELFF. The CDR3 region has the DNA TGTGCCAGCGATTCAGGGGGTCCGGGCACCGGGGAGCTGTTTTTT.

The chain is built from TRBV5-4 and TRBJ1-5, with TRBD1 matching 8 bases. The germline gives CDR1 SGHNT, CDR2 YYREEE (reference sequence). The V and J ends lost 2 bases and 8 bases, in that order; junction bases with no gene match: 3. The CDR3 loop spans 13 amino acids. This CDR3 is CASSFQGAEPQHF. As DNA, the CDR3 is TGTGCCAGCAGCTTTCAGGGGGCGGAGCCCCAGCATTTT. Looking up the rest from reference TRBV5-4 and TRBJ1-5 gives the full variable domain: ETGVTQSPTHLIKTRGQQVTLRCSSQSGHNTVSWYQQALGQGPQFIFQYYREEENGRGNFPPRFSGLQFPNYSSELNVNALELDDSALYLCASSFQGAEPQHFGDGTRLSIL.

This chain connects TRBV2 to TRBJ2-7; D may be TRBD2 (6 bases). This CDR3 region has 15 residues. V lost 4 bases and J 1 base, leaving 14 bases between the germline ends. The germline V gene has CDR1 SNHLY and CDR2 FYNNEI. DNA for the CDR3: TGTGCCAGCAGTGCACGAACTGCGGGGTCCTACGAGCAGTACTTC. Protein product: CASSARTAGSYEQYF.

The chain uses TRBV7-2 and TRBJ2-3; 8 bases agree with TRBD1. Germline loops: CDR1 SGHTA, CDR2 FQGNSA. V shed 5 bases and J 14 bases; nucleotides not matched to a gene: 12. CDR3 length: 13 residues. CDR3 region: CASSQGVRGTGYF. CDR3 coding DNA: TGTGCCAGCAGCCAGGGGGTCCGGGGGACAGGGTATTTT.

This chain uses TRBV11-2 with TRBJ1-2; 9 nucleotides line up with TRBD1. After removal of 1 base from V and 1 base from J, the junction contained 4 bases not matched to a gene. This CDR3 is 16 amino acids long. CDR1 is SGHAT and CDR2 is FQNNGV in the germline V gene. CDR3 nucleotides: TGTGCCAGCAGCTTAGGGACAGGGGTTCTTAACTATGGCTACACCTTC. Its translation is CASSLGTGVLNYGYTF.

The J gene is TRBJ2-7, the V gene TRBV6-1, with 10 bases fitting TRBD2. V lost 4 bases, J lost 2 bases, and 2 bases stayed unmatched. The V gene's germline CDR1 is MNHNS and CDR2 SASEGT. The CDR3 runs to 14 residues. CDR3 region: CASSGSGRAYEQYF. The CDR3 DNA reads TGTGCCAGCAGTGGGAGCGGGAGGGCCTACGAGCAGTACTTC.

The chain uses TRBV9 and TRBJ2-7, with TRBD1 identical over 8 bases. Unmatched junction bases numbered 6, after V lost 0 bases and J lost 4 bases. The CDR3 consists of 15 residues. The germline CDR1 and CDR2 sequences are SGDLS and YYNGEE. CDR3 residues: CASSVGQGPLYEQYF. CDR3 coding DNA: TGTGCCAGCAGCGTAGGACAGGGGCCACTGTACGAGCAGTACTTC.

This clone was picked up a small number of times. The chain carries TRBV6-5 and TRBJ1-1; tentatively, D is TRBD1 (5 bases). The CDR3 runs 16 residues. V dropped 0 bases and J dropped 2 bases, with 13 bases sitting between them. Germline V gives CDR1 MNHEY, CDR2 SVGAGI. CDR3 nucleotides: TGTGCCAGCAGTTACTCGGCAGGGTGGAGAAACACTGAAGCTTTCTTT. Encoded protein: CASSYSAGWRNTEAFF.

The V call is TRBV7-9, the J call TRBJ2-3, with 12 bases lining up with TRBD1. V gave up 3 bases and J gave up 5 bases; unmatched junction bases: 3. From germline, CDR1 is SEHNR and CDR2 FQNEAQ (reference sequence). CDR3 length: 15 residues. This CDR3 is CASSFGDRGLDTQYF. CDR3 DNA: TGTGCCAGCAGCTTTGGGGACAGGGGGCTAGATACGCAGTATTTT.

The genes are TRBV28 and TRBJ2-6, with D possibly TRBD2 on 5 matching bases. V was cut by 6 bases and J by 1 base, with 10 bases left in between. Germline V gene lookup returns CDR1 MDHEN and CDR2 SYDVKM. This CDR3 has 15 residues. The CDR3 DNA follows: TGTGCCAGCAGCATAGGGAGTTCTGGGGCCAACGTCCTGACTTTC. Encoded protein: CASSIGSSGANVLTF.

This chain links TRBV18 with TRBJ1-3; 7 nucleotides line up with TRBD1. Germline lookup yields CDR1 KGHSH and CDR2 LQKENI. Trimming at V came to 7 bases and at J to 4 bases, leaving 7 bases not matched to a gene. There are 14 residues in the CDR3. The CDR3 protein is CASYQTGRGNTIYF. The CDR3 region has the DNA TGTGCCAGCTACCAGACAGGGCGAGGAAACACCATATATTTT.

The chain carries TRBV7-9 and TRBJ1-2, with 8 bases that match TRBD1. Per the germline V gene, CDR1 is SEHNR and CDR2 is FQNEAQ (reference sequence). V trimming: 5 bases; J trimming: 3 bases; junction bases outside the gene matches: 8. The CDR3 runs to 15 residues. The CDR3 region is CASSASGQGYYGYTF. The CDR3 coding sequence is TGTGCCAGCAGCGCCTCCGGACAGGGTTACTATGGCTACACCTTC.

This clone was observed a handful of times. The chain couples TRBV6-5 to TRBJ1-3, with a possible D match to TRBD1 (5 bases). This CDR3 has 14 residues. Trimming took off 5 bases at V and 4 bases at J, with 12 bases between the two ends. Germline V gene sequence: CDR1 MNHEY, CDR2 SVGAGI. The CDR3 nucleotides read TGTGCCAGCAGTCGGACATCCTCGGGAAACACCATATATTTT. Encoded protein: CASSRTSSGNTIYF.

This clone was detected only a few times. This chain joins TRBV6-5 and TRBJ2-7, with D unclear. The CDR3 totals 15 residues. Germline V gives CDR1 MNHEY, CDR2 SVGAGI. V was trimmed by 0 bases and J by 7 bases, leaving 16 bases between them. Here the CDR3 reads CASSYSVKDLVEQYF. For the CDR3, the DNA is TGTGCCAGCAGTTACTCAGTCAAAGATTTAGTTGAGCAGTACTTC.